The rows below give T cell receptor beta chains drawn from one sample of a study of CD8 T cells in Susac syndrome. A single record per CDR3 protein comes from TCRdb applying MiXCR to the immunoSEQ multiplex PCR reads. The sample gives about 280,000 distinct CDR3 sequences, 85% of which show up once; 0.11% is in the top ten. The sequenced sample was CD8+ T cells from PBMCs. The receptor source for this set is a human donor with multiple sclerosis. The CDR3 runs from the conserved cysteine through the conserved F or W. The D gene is left open where the match is weak. Not all rows give a size; the values are once, few, many and, for expanded clones, a class.

NA	NA	TRBJ2-7	TRBV30	TGTGCCTGGGACTATTCTGGTGGCTCCTACGAGCAGTACTTC	CAWDYSGGSYEQYF
TRBD2	NA	TRBJ2-7	TRBV10-1	TGCGCCAGCAGTATCTCGGGACTAGCGCCCGAGCAGTACTTC	CASSISGLAPEQYF
TRBD2	once	TRBJ2-1	TRBV28	TGTGCCAGCAGTTTCCCCCTCCTTAGCGGGAGTGAGTACAATGAGCAGTTCTTC	CASSFPLLSGSEYNEQFF
NA	NA	TRBJ2-1	TRBV9	TGTGCCAGCAGCGGGGACCGGCAGTTCTTC	CASSGDRQFF
TRBD1	once	TRBJ2-5	TRBV19	TGTGCCAGTAGTATAGGGACAGGGGATCAAGAGACCCAGTACTTC	CASSIGTGDQETQYF
TRBD2	NA	TRBJ2-7	TRBV27	TGTGCCAGCAGTTTAGGGCTAGCGGGAGACGAGCAGTACTTC	CASSLGLAGDEQYF
NA	NA	TRBJ1-1	TRBV6-1	TGTGCCAGCAGACCAGAGAACACTGAAGCTTTCTTT	CASRPENTEAFF
NA	few	TRBJ1-1	TRBV11-2	TGTGCCAGCAGCTTAGAGATCGGCACTGAAGCTTTCTTT	CASSLEIGTEAFF
NA	NA	TRBJ2-7	TRBV14	TGTGCCAGCAGCCACGTCTCATACGAGCAGTACTTC	CASSHVSYEQYF
TRBD1	once	TRBJ2-7	TRBV7-8	TGTGCCAGCAGCGCCTTTCAAGGACAGGGGTACGAGCAGTACTTC	CASSAFQGQGYEQYF
TRBD2	NA	TRBJ2-1	TRBV4-1	TGCGCCAGCAGCCAAGTGGGCGGGAGGGAGGACAATGAGCAGTTCTTC	CASSQVGGREDNEQFF
TRBD1	NA	TRBJ1-5	TRBV28	TGTGCCAGCAGTGAACAGGGGGAACATGGTCAGCCCCAGCATTTT	CASSEQGEHGQPQHF
NA	NA	TRBJ1-5	TRBV28	TGTGCCAGCAGTTTTCAGTACAATCAGCCCCAGCATTTT	CASSFQYNQPQHF
TRBD2	NA	TRBJ2-7	TRBV20-1	TGCAGTGCTAGAGATCGGACTAGCGGGAGTTACGAGCAGTACTTC	CSARDRTSGSYEQYF
TRBD1	NA	TRBJ1-6	TRBV27	TGTGCCAGCAGTTTACGAGACAGGGGGCGAAATTCACCCCTCCACTTT	CASSLRDRGRNSPLHF
NA	once	TRBJ2-3	TRBV25-1	TGTGCCAGCATCCCAACTTTCCCCGTTTCGGGACTGTACACAGATACGCAGTATTTT	CASIPTFPVSGLYTDTQYF
NA	NA	TRBJ1-2	TRBV2	TGTGCCAGCAGACGGGCCTACTATGGCTACACCTTC	CASRRAYYGYTF
TRBD1	NA	TRBJ1-1	TRBV19	TGTGCCAGTTTTAGGGACAGGGATAACACTGAAGCTTTCTTT	CASFRDRDNTEAFF
NA	NA	TRBJ1-6	TRBV7-2	TGTGCCAGCAGCCTAAGGACAGCAAATTCACCCCTCCACTTT	CASSLRTANSPLHF
NA	once	TRBJ1-2	TRBV28	TGTGCCAGCGGACCCGGGGGCGCCTCGGGCTACACCTTC	CASGPGGASGYTF
NA	NA	TRBJ2-1	TRBV27	TGTGCCAGCAGACGGACTCCCAGTAGGGGCAATGAGCAGTTCTTC	CASRRTPSRGNEQFF
NA	NA	TRBJ2-5	TRBV13	TGTGCCAGCAGCTCGGCGGAGGGAACGGAGACCCAGTACTTC	CASSSAEGTETQYF
NA	NA	TRBJ2-2	TRBV24-1	TGTGCCACCAGTGATTTGGGTCCGGGAAACACCGGGGAGCTGTTTTTT	CATSDLGPGNTGELFF
TRBD2	NA	TRBJ2-3	TRBV7-3	TGTGCCAGCAGCCCGACGGGACTAGCGGAAAACACAGATACGCAGTATTTT	CASSPTGLAENTDTQYF
TRBD1	NA	TRBJ2-6	TRBV27	TGTGCCAGCAGCCCGACAGGGGTCGTCTCTGGGGCCAACGTCCTGACTTTC	CASSPTGVVSGANVLTF
NA	NA	TRBJ2-3	TRBV13	TGTGCCAGCAGCTTAGGCCTTATCGATACGCAGTATTTT	CASSLGLIDTQYF
TRBD1	NA	TRBJ1-2	TRBV7-9	TGTGCCAGCAATACCGACAGGGACTATGGCTACACCTTC	CASNTDRDYGYTF
NA	NA	TRBJ1-2	TRBV10-3	TGTGCCATCAGTGAGTTAAAGAAGGGGCGGGACTATGGCTACACCTTC	CAISELKKGRDYGYTF
NA	NA	TRBJ2-2	TRBV7-9	TGTGCCAGCAGCTCTACTAGTCTCGGGGAGCTGTTTTTT	CASSSTSLGELFF
TRBD1	NA	TRBJ1-4	TRBV20-1	TGCAGTGCTCACCCGATTCCCGGGACAGTCGCAACTAATGAAAAACTGTTTTTT	CSAHPIPGTVATNEKLFF
TRBD2	NA	TRBJ2-1	TRBV24-1	TGTGCCACCAGTGATTCACTAGCGGGAGATCGCAATGAGCAGTTCTTC	CATSDSLAGDRNEQFF
NA	NA	TRBJ2-1	TRBV9	TGTGCCAGCAGCGAAAGTCCCACAGCGGCGGGCAAAAAAGCGTTCTTC	CASSESPTAAGKKAFF
NA	NA	TRBJ1-1	TRBV5-1	TGCGCCAGCACCCTAAGGGGAATGAACACTGAAGCTTTCTTT	CASTLRGMNTEAFF
TRBD2	NA	TRBJ2-2	TRBV30	TGTGCCTGGAGTCACGCCGGGACTAGCGGGAGGGTTCGCACCGGGGAGCTGTTTTTT	CAWSHAGTSGRVRTGELFF
NA	NA	TRBJ1-1	TRBV27	TGTGCCAGCAGTTTTTTCCCCCCCCGGGTGCTCACTGAAGCTTTCTTT	CASSFFPPRVLTEAFF
NA	once	TRBJ1-6	TRBV10-3	TGTGCCATCAGCCCCGGCCCAGGGGTTCCCCTCCACTTT	CAISPGPGVPLHF
TRBD1	NA	TRBJ2-7	TRBV28	TGTGCCAGCAGTACTACAGGGGTACCCTCCTACGAGCAGTACTTC	CASSTTGVPSYEQYF
NA	NA	TRBJ1-2	TRBV7-9	TGTGCCAGCAGCTTATCTGGGCAGGGAAGTAACTATGGCTACACCTTC	CASSLSGQGSNYGYTF
TRBD2	NA	TRBJ2-7	TRBV7-9	TGTGCCAGCAGCTTAGTATCTAGCGGCCCCTACGAGCAGTACTTC	CASSLVSSGPYEQYF
TRBD2	NA	TRBJ2-1	TRBV19	TGTGCCAGTAGTATAAAAAGACTAGCGGGAGGGATCAATGAGCAGTTCTTC	CASSIKRLAGGINEQFF
NA	NA	TRBJ2-3	TRBV23-1	TGCGCCAGCAGTAGGTTGTTCATGGATACGCAGTATTTT	CASSRLFMDTQYF
TRBD1	NA	TRBJ1-1	TRBV10-3	TGTGCCATCAATGAGGGACAGACCCTTTCTGAAGCTTTCTTT	CAINEGQTLSEAFF
NA	NA	TRBJ2-7	TRBV5-6	TGTGCCAGCAGCTTGAGGCGAAGGTCCTTATCCTACGAGCAGTACTTC	CASSLRRRSLSYEQYF
NA	NA	TRBJ1-1	TRBV7-2	TGTGCCAGCAGCTTAGAGGCAGGAACATTGAACACTGAAGCTTTCTTT	CASSLEAGTLNTEAFF